This T cell receptor beta chain was retrieved from a study of blood T cell repertoires in COVID-19. Between the trimmed V and J ends, which lost 1 base and 2 bases, there was a span of 10 bases. Per germline, CDR1 PRHDT and CDR2 FYEKMQ (reference sequence). This CDR3 has 15 amino acids. Categorization into cohorts depended on clinical history that participants reported. This clone has only one observation. Using immunoSEQ multiplex PCR, the repertoire was profiled, and TCRdb retains in-frame clones only, with some absent. Here the sample spans around 390,000 clones, approximately 87% being singletons.

The chain is built from TRBV13 and TRBJ2-3, with D possibly matching TRBD1 (5 bases). The sample consisted of PBMCs or T cells enriched from blood (not recorded which). The source is a woman aged 45-60 years who had recovered from COVID-19. The DNA of the CDR3 is TGTGCCAGCAGCTTAGAGGGGCAGGTCACAGATACGCAGTATTTT. This sequence encodes CASSLEGQVTDTQYF.